The T cell receptor (beta chain) under discussion was sequenced for a study of blood T cell repertoires in COVID-19 (dated by TCRdb to the early 2020s). Describing the broader study: Samples covering the acute and convalescent phases of COVID-19 were provided by collaborators in the United States, Italy and Spain. The prospective study material was composed of cDNA or gDNA derived from T cells, B-cell-depleted T cells, or PBMCs. Deeply sampled blood TCRbeta repertoires from subjects exposed to, actively infected with, or recovered from COVID-19 were included in the dataset. A freely available public database, intended as a resource for researchers studying the immune response to SARS-CoV-2, is where the repertoires were released. Samples were obtained from the ongoing ImmuneRACE study (first 160 participants) and from over 1,000 subjects provided by 6 global collaborators. Nearly every sample came with metadata listing a de-identified subject ID, COVID-19 status, age in years and sex. Where available, HLA class I and class II types were obtained from metadata supplied by the sample provider rather than from assay-based typing. Findings and caveats that apply to the study as a whole: How much clinical and demographic metadata was included differed by source and by participant, and the metadata was provided uncurated.

The immunoSEQ Assay, a bias-controlled multiplex PCR, was used to amplify TCRbeta CDR3 regions from genomic DNA. As for the authors' bioinformatics: Nucleated cell counts per sample were estimated from amplification of reference gene primers within the assay. To quantify the absolute abundance of each unique TCRbeta CDR3 rearrangement, sequence reads were collapsed and filtered. Productive Simpson clonality was computed per sample as the square root of Simpson's diversity index over productive rearrangements. This is the immuneACCESS table as TCRdb keeps it, with only in-frame sequences that have V and J called. A part of the clones is gone; compared with another copy, unresolved V genes explain less than half, and the rest is unexplained. Clonal size and the V and J genes are those of that table, whereas D and trimming came from the DNA. For this sample the table gives 75,000 to 100,000 clones, of which around 90% were detected only once. 4.5% of the sample rests with the top ten.

CDR1 and CDR2 (SGHRS, YFSETQ) derive from the germline V gene. V trim: 1 base; J trim: 5 bases; unmatched bases: 7. Measured from the cysteine to the phenylalanine, the CDR3 is 15 residues long. Only CDR3 DNA is held: 45 bases, read in frame from base 1. Whole blood was collected in K2EDTA tubes by collaborating institutions according to the institutions' own protocols. For TCRbeta analysis, collaborator samples were shipped as frozen whole blood, as isolated PBMCs, or as DNA extracted from either sample type. On this clone: Its cognate antigen has yet to be identified. No qualities accompany the bases; no much larger clone lies one base away.

Specimen: peripheral blood. The receptor's source is a man in his sixties or seventies with acute or convalescent COVID-19. The chain is encoded by TRBV5-1 joined to TRBJ2-7, with 9 bases in between that match TRBD2. This receptor carries the CDR3 CASSLFAGGRDEQYF. The base sequence is TGCGCCAGCAGCTTGTTCGCGGGGGGGCGGGACGAGCAGTACTTC.